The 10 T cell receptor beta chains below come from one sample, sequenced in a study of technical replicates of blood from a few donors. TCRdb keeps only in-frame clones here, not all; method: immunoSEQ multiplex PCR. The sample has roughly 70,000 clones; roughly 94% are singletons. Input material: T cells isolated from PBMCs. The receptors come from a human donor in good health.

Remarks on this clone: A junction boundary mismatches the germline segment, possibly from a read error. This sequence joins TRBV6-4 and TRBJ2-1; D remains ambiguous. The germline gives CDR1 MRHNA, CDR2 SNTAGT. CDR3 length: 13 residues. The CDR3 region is CASRNSQYNEQFF. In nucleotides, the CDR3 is TGTGCGAGCAGGAACAGTCAGTACAATGAGCAGTTCTTC.

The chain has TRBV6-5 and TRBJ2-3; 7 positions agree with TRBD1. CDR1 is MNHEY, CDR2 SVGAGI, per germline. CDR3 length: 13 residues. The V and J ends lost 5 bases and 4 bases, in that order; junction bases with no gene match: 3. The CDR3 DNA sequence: TGTGCCAGCAGTGGGGACAGCGCAGATACGCAGTATTTT. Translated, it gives CASSGDSADTQYF.

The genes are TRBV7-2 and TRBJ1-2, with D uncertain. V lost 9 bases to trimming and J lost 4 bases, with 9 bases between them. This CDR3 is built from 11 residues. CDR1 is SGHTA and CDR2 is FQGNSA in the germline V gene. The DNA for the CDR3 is TGTGCCAGTGGGGAGAGCTATGGCTACACCTTC. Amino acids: CASGESYGYTF.

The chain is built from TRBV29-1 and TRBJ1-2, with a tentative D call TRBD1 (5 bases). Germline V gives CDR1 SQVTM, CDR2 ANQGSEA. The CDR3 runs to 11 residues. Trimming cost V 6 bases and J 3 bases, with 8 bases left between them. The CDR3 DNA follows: TGCAGCGTGGCACAGGACTATGGCTACACCTTC. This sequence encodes CSVAQDYGYTF.

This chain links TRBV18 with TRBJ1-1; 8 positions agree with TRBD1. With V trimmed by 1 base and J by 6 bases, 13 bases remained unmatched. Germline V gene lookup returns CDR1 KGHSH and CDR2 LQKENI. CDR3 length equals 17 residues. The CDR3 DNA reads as TGTGCCAGCTCACCACTAGGGACAGGCGTGGGGGTCGCTGAAGCTTTCTTT. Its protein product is CASSPLGTGVGVAEAFF.

DNA for the CDR3: TGTGCCAGCAGCTTGGATGCGGGCGGGCCCTACAATGAGCAGTTCTTC. It translates to CASSLDAGGPYNEQFF. The gene calls are TRBV5-4 and TRBJ2-1, with D maybe TRBD2 (5 bases). Germline lookup yields CDR1 SGHNT and CDR2 YYREEE (reference sequence). The CDR3 totals 16 residues. The V end lost 0 bases, the J end lost 2 bases, and 12 bases lay between the germline ends.

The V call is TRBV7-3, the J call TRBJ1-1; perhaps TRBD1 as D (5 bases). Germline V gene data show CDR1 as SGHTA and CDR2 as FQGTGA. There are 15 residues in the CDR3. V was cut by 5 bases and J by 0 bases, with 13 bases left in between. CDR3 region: CASSPGGSLNTEAFF. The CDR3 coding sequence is TGTGCCAGCAGCCCCGGGGGGTCTTTGAACACTGAAGCTTTCTTT.

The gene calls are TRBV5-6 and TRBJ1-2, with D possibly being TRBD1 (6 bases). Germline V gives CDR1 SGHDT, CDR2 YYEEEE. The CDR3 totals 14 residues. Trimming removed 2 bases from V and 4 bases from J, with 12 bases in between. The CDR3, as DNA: TGTGCCAGCAGCTTCGGGACACCACTCTATGGCTACACCTTC. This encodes CASSFGTPLYGYTF.

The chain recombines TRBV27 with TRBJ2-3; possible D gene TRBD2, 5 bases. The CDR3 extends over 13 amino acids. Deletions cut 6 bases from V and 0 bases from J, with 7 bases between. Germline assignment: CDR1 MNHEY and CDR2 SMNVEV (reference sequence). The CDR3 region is CASSGVSTDTQYF. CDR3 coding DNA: TGTGCCAGCAGCGGGGTGAGCACAGATACGCAGTATTTT.

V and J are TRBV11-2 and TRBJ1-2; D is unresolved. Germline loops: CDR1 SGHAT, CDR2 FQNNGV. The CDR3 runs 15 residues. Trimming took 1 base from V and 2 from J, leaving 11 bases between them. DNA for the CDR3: TGTGCCAGCAGCTTAGTTACAGATTGGAACTATGGCTACACCTTC. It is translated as CASSLVTDWNYGYTF.